This entry describes one TCR beta chain. Its antigen is unknown. The sample holds no much larger clone one base away, and base qualities are not on file. TCRbeta CDR3 regions were amplified from genomic DNA by means of the immunoSEQ Assay, a bias-controlled multiplex PCR. In the source study's methods: The number of nucleated cells in each sample was estimated from the amplification of reference gene primers within the assay. Sequence reads were collapsed and filtered to measure the absolute abundance of every unique TCRbeta CDR3 rearrangement. For each sample, productive Simpson clonality was calculated as the square root of Simpson's diversity index over productive rearrangements. TCRdb mirrors the immuneACCESS table, restricted to in-frame sequences. Some clones are absent from its copies; in checked studies, under half trace to an unresolved V gene, and the reason for the others is unknown. The DNA was the basis for D and trimming; V, J and clone size are from that table. The sample table holds 130,000 to 150,000 clones, of which around four fifths were seen once. The ten largest clones take up more than 5% of the sample.

This sample was taken from a study of blood T cell repertoires in COVID-19 (dated by TCRdb to the early 2020s). Context from the whole study: Samples covering the acute and convalescent phases of COVID-19 were provided by collaborators in the United States, Italy and Spain. The repertoires were released in a freely available public database meant as a resource for research on the immune response to SARS-CoV-2. Where available, HLA class I and class II types were taken from metadata supplied by the sample provider and were not determined by assay-based typing. Nearly every sample came with metadata listing a de-identified subject ID, COVID-19 status, age in years and sex. Subjects who had been exposed to COVID-19, were actively infected with it, or had recovered from it provided the deeply sampled blood TCRbeta repertoires that made up the dataset. Samples were obtained from the ongoing ImmuneRACE study (first 160 participants) and from 1,254 subjects provided by 6 global collaborators. The prospective study material was composed of cDNA or gDNA derived from T cells, B-cell-depleted T cells, or PBMCs.

What the authors observed across the whole study: How much clinical and demographic metadata was included differed by source and by participant, and the metadata was provided uncurated.

Enrolling through a virtual design, the prospective study's participants ranged in age from roughly 18 to 90 years and lived across 20 to 25 United States geographic areas. In the prospective study, participants were assigned to cohorts based on the clinical history participants reported in a screening survey and a study questionnaire. For ImmuneRACE Cohort 3, a participant was defined as recovered based on two consecutive negative NP/OP PCR tests, clearance by a healthcare professional, or resolution of symptoms. Mobile phlebotomists in the prospective study collected whole blood, serum and a nasopharyngeal or oropharyngeal swab from every participant. Participants in the prospective study had the option to provide additional blood draws and questionnaires over an approximately 2-month period. Blood samples from the prospective study were shipped frozen or at room temperature prior to DNA extraction.

As encoded in the germline V gene, CDR1 is SGHRS while CDR2 is YFSETQ. V is cut back by 4 bases and J by 3 bases, with 2 bases in the junction unmatched. The cysteine opens and the phenylalanine closes a CDR3 of 14 amino acids. Just the 42-base CDR3 DNA is kept, in frame starting at base 1. Here the chain combines TRBV5-1 and TRBJ1-4; 8 bases in the middle match TRBD1. Sequenced: PBMCs or T cells enriched from blood (not recorded which). This TCR was sampled from a woman in her 40s who had recovered from COVID-19. The CDR3 in this case is CASSRDRPNEKLFF. The sequence in DNA is TGCGCCAGCAGCCGGGACAGGCCTAATGAAAAACTGTTTTTT. The CDR3 plus the reference TRBV5-1 and TRBJ1-4 genes for the other parts give the full variable domain: KAGVTQTPRYLIKTRGQQVTLSCSPISGHRSVSWYQQTPGQGLQFLFEYFSETQRNKGNFPGRFSGRQFSNSRSEMNVSTLELGDSALYLCASSRDRPNEKLFFGSGTQLSVL.